This TCR beta chain was identified during a study of cytomegalovirus exposure and HLA in healthy donors. Study-level findings and limits: For most subjects, TCR beta sequences were reported to predict HLA-A and HLA-B alleles with accuracy.

With regard to this clone: Antigen unknown.

13 Jbeta primers and 60 Vbeta primers were used for the PCR. Clones were sequenced by immunoSEQ multiplex PCR, and TCRdb holds only the in-frame ones, with some missing. The sample lists under 100,000 clones; over 70% were seen once. The ends lost 0 bases at V and 1 base at J; junction bases unmatched: 9. CDR1 is MGHRA and CDR2 is YSYEKL in the germline V gene. The CDR3 runs to 20 residues. The receptor was isolated from a man between 18 and 29 years old in good health and CMV-seropositive. The specimen was PBMCs. The chain employs TRBV4-1 and TRBJ2-6; 10 bases line up with TRBD2. The CDR3 DNA reads as TGCGCCAGCAGCCAAGATCGCGAGCGGGAGGGGGTTTCTGGGGCCAACGTCCTGACTTTC. This codes for CASSQDREREGVSGANVLTF.